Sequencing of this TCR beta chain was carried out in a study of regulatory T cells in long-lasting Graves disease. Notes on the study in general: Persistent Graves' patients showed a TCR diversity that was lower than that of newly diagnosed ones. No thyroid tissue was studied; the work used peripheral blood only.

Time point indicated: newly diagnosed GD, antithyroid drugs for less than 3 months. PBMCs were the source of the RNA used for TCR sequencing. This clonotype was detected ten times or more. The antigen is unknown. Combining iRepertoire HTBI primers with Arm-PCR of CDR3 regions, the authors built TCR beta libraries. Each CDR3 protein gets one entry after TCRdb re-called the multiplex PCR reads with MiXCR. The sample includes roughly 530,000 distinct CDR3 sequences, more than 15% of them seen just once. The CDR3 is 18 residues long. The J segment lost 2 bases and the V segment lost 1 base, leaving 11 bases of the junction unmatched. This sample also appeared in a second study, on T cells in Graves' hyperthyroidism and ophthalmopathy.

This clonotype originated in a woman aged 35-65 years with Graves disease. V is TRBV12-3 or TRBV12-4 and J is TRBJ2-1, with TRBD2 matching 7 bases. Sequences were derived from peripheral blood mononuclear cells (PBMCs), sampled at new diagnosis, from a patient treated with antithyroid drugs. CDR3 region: CASSLVIFGGGTYNEQFF. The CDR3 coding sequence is TGTGCCAGCAGTTTAGTGATTTTCGGCGGGGGAACCTACAATGAGCAGTTCTTC.